This TCR beta chain was captured in a study of blood T cell repertoires in COVID-19. As for the study in general: Acute and convalescent COVID-19 specimens originated in the United States, Italy and Spain.

J gave up 3 bases and V 6 bases, and 3 bases lay outside the gene matches. There are 15 residues in the CDR3. Per germline, CDR1 MNHEY and CDR2 SVGAGI. Assay used: immunoSEQ multiplex PCR; TCRdb lists only in-frame clones, some missing. The sample gives some 160,000 clones, more than 75% of which show up once; roughly 4.5% is in the top ten. The sequenced sample consisted of peripheral blood. The chain has TRBV6-5 and TRBJ1-6; 9 bases align to TRBD1. The receptor was derived from a man aged 60 to 69 with acute or convalescent COVID-19. The CDR3 bases are TGTGCCAGCAGCGGGACAGGGCTCTATAATTCACCCCTCCACTTT. It yields the protein CASSGTGLYNSPLHF.